The 25 T cell receptor beta chains reported below all come from one sample, sequenced in a study of PD-1 blockade in classical Hodgkin lymphoma. All patients experienced relapse after autologous stem cell transplantation, and brentuximab vedotin exposure was variable. Sequencing was performed with immunoSEQ multiplex PCR; in TCRdb, only in-frame clones are kept and a portion is missing. Altogether about 63,000 clones are present, approximately 90% being singletons, with the ten largest covering around 5%. The sample was peripheral blood mononuclear cells (PBMCs), taken before the second cycle of nivolumab. The receptors come from a human donor with classical Hodgkin lymphoma.

V usage is TRBV4-1 and J usage is TRBJ2-7; D assignment may be TRBD1 or TRBD2 (6 bases each). Looked up from germline, CDR1 is MGHRA and CDR2 is YSYEKL. The ends were cut back, 3 bases at V and 0 bases at J, with 12 bases in the middle. This CDR3 comprises 15 residues. The CDR3 sequence: CASSHYGGPSYEQYF. CDR3 nucleotides: TGCGCCAGCAGCCATTACGGGGGCCCCTCCTACGAGCAGTACTTC.

The chain recombines TRBV2 with TRBJ2-7; possibly TRBD2 for D (7 bases). The length of the CDR3 is 15 residues. The germline V gene has CDR1 SNHLY and CDR2 FYNNEI. Trimming removed 3 bases at V and 6 bases at J, with 18 bases between. CDR3 DNA: TGTGCCAGCAGTGATAGGGGGGGGACACGGGTCGAGCAGTACTTC. Amino acids: CASSDRGGTRVEQYF.

This chain links TRBV6-6 with TRBJ1-1; 8 bases match TRBD1. CDR3 length equals 16 residues. In germline, CDR1 is MNHNY, CDR2 SVGAGI (reference sequence). With 4 bases clipped from V and 1 base from J, the junction kept 8 bases outside the gene matches. The chain's CDR3 is CASSSHRQGPNTEAFF. The CDR3, as DNA: TGTGCCAGCAGTTCACACCGACAGGGGCCGAACACTGAAGCTTTCTTT.

In the case of this clone: The junction shows a germline mismatch at one end, possibly a read error. Here the CDR3 reads CATSRPGTSVTDTQYF. For the CDR3, the DNA is TGTGCCACCAGTAGACCCGGGACTAGCGTCACAGATACGCAGTATTTT. The chain employs TRBV28 and TRBJ2-3; TRBD2 aligns across 10 bases. The CDR3 consists of 16 residues. The V gene's germline CDR1 is MDHEN and CDR2 SYDVKM.

The chain couples TRBV5-1 to TRBJ1-4; no reliable D call. Trimming shortened V by 4 bases and J by 3 bases, and 10 bases separated the two germline ends. Germline CDR1 reads SGHRS; CDR2 reads YFSETQ. The CDR3 has 14 amino acids. The CDR3: CASSPVRANEKLFF. The CDR3 coding sequence is TGCGCCAGCAGCCCGGTTCGGGCTAATGAAAAACTGTTTTTT.

This clone has a single count. The gene calls are TRBV28 and TRBJ1-3; the D is unclear. The CDR3 length is 12 residues. Germline assignment: CDR1 MDHEN and CDR2 SYDVKM. Trimming removed 3 bases at V and 2 bases at J, with 2 bases between. The CDR3 nucleotides are TGTGCCAGCAGTTTGGCTGGAAACACCATATATTTT. This codes for CASSLAGNTIYF.

The rearrangement uses TRBV5-1 and TRBJ1-4; no reliable D call. V lost 4 bases to trimming and J lost 8 bases, with 12 bases between them. The germline gives CDR1 SGHRS, CDR2 YFSETQ. This CDR3 contains 13 residues. The CDR3, as DNA: TGCGCCAGCAGCGTGCTCCCCGGGGAAAAACTGTTTTTT. This gives the protein CASSVLPGEKLFF. Full variable domain (rest looked up from reference TRBV5-1 and TRBJ1-4): KAGVTQTPRYLIKTRGQQVTLSCSPISGHRSVSWYQQTPGQGLQFLFEYFSETQRNKGNFPGRFSGRQFSNSRSEMNVSTLELGDSALYLCASSVLPGEKLFFGSGTQLSVL.

V and J are TRBV14 and TRBJ1-1; D not resolved. V was trimmed by 1 base and J by 6 bases, leaving 15 bases between them. The CDR3 is 15 residues long. Germline V gene data show CDR1 as SGHDN and CDR2 as FVKESK. CDR3 sequence reads: CASSQAPTPTAEAFF. CDR3 DNA: TGTGCCAGCAGCCAAGCGCCCACCCCAACGGCTGAAGCTTTCTTT.

This chain connects TRBV7-9 to TRBJ2-6, with 9 nucleotides matching TRBD1. This CDR3 comprises 19 residues. The germline gives CDR1 SEHNR, CDR2 FQNEAQ (reference sequence). With V trimmed by 5 bases and J by 0 bases, 11 bases remained unmatched. The CDR3 nucleotides read TGTGCCAGCAGCCTAAGTTGGGGACAGGGAAGCTCTGGGGCCAACGTCCTGACTTTC. It translates to CASSLSWGQGSSGANVLTF.

The J gene is TRBJ2-1, the V gene TRBV5-1; 7 positions agree with TRBD2. From germline, CDR1 is SGHRS and CDR2 YFSETQ. There are 15 residues in the CDR3. Germline trimming cut 4 bases from V and 4 bases from J; bases unmatched to any gene: 8. The chain's CDR3 is CASSNQEGLYNEQFF. The CDR3 DNA follows: TGCGCCAGCAGCAACCAGGAGGGACTATACAATGAGCAGTTCTTC.

The chain couples TRBV7-9 to TRBJ1-3; 7 nucleotides agree with TRBD1. Germline V gene data show CDR1 as SEHNR and CDR2 as FQNEAQ (reference sequence). The CDR3 length is 15 residues. V lost 4 bases, J lost 4 bases, and 7 bases stayed unmatched. This chain's CDR3 is CASSSNTGAGNTIYF. The CDR3 DNA reads as TGTGCCAGCAGCTCAAACACAGGGGCGGGAAACACCATATATTTT.

The CDR3 DNA follows: TGCGCCAGCAGCTTGGAAACCATAAAAACAGGGAACTACACCTTC. Translating gives CASSLETIKTGNYTF. The genes are TRBV5-1 and TRBJ1-2, with a tentative D call TRBD1 (6 bases). This CDR3 contains 15 residues. V was shortened by 0 bases and J by 10 bases, with 19 bases between the two germline ends. Germline V gene data show CDR1 as SGHRS and CDR2 as YFSETQ.

J is TRBJ2-2 and V is TRBV5-1; possible D gene TRBD2, 5 bases. The CDR3 covers 14 residues. Deletions cut 0 bases from V and 5 bases from J, with 8 bases between. The germline gives CDR1 SGHRS, CDR2 YFSETQ. The chain's CDR3 is CASSLAAGTGELFF. The CDR3, as DNA: TGCGCCAGCAGCTTGGCGGCGGGTACCGGGGAGCTGTTTTTT.

The V gene is TRBV27, the J gene TRBJ1-1; a possible D gene is TRBD1 (6 bases). The CDR3 loop spans 15 amino acids. Germline V gives CDR1 MNHEY, CDR2 SMNVEV (reference sequence). The V and J ends lost 5 bases and 5 bases respectively, with 18 bases between them. CDR3 sequence reads: CASSPTPQGWTEAFF. The CDR3 region has the DNA TGTGCCAGCAGTCCAACACCACAGGGCTGGACTGAAGCTTTCTTT.

The genes are TRBV6-6 and TRBJ2-5; TRBD2 agrees at 11 bases. Per germline, CDR1 MNHNY and CDR2 SVGAGI (reference sequence). The V gene end was trimmed by 8 bases and the J gene end by 1 base; junction bases not matched to a gene: 9. This CDR3 spans 16 amino acids. The chain's CDR3 is CASLAASGGFQETQYF. The CDR3 DNA reads TGTGCCAGCCTTGCAGCTAGCGGGGGGTTCCAAGAGACCCAGTACTTC.

This clone was recorded only once. CDR3 coding DNA: TGTGCCAGCAGCGTAGGGTCGGTTACCTCTAGCGAGCAGTACTTC. Its protein product is CASSVGSVTSSEQYF. The genes are TRBV9 and TRBJ2-7; D is ambiguous. This CDR3 region has 15 residues. Between the trimmed V and J ends, which lost 0 bases and 6 bases, there was a span of 16 bases. CDR1 is SGDLS, CDR2 YYNGEE, per germline.

The chain is built from TRBV5-3 and TRBJ2-5, with a weak D call TRBD2 (6 bases). TRBV5-3 is given ORF status, its function remaining uncertain. Trimming took off 5 bases at V and 0 bases at J, with 26 bases between the two ends. The CDR3 runs 19 residues. The CDR3 nucleotides are TGTGCCAGAAGGGAAACAGACCTTAGCGGTCCGGGGTACCAAGAGACCCAGTACTTC. It codes for CARRETDLSGPGYQETQYF.

The chain employs TRBV6-1 and TRBJ1-2; D possibly corresponds to TRBD1 (5 bases). The V and J ends lost 3 bases and 2 bases respectively, with 13 bases between them. Germline CDR1 and CDR2: MNHNS and SASEGT. CDR3 size: 15 residues. The CDR3 bases are TGTGCCAGCAGTGACTGGGGGGTTCAAAACTATGGCTACACCTTC. Amino acids: CASSDWGVQNYGYTF.

A word on this clone: Relative to the germline gene, one junction end is altered; a read error may explain this. The chain carries TRBV5-1 and TRBJ1-6; D is unresolved. Germline CDR1 is SGHRS and CDR2 is YFSETQ. The CDR3 spans 14 residues. The DNA of the CDR3 is TGCGCCAGCAGCTTCACGGGGAATAATCCACCCCTCCACTTT. Protein: CASSFTGNNPPLHF.

V gene TRBV7-9 combines with J gene TRBJ2-3; D call uncertain. The CDR3 consists of 11 residues. Germline CDR1 is SEHNR and CDR2 is FQNEAQ (reference sequence). Trimming cost V 9 bases and J 3 bases, with 7 bases left between them. The CDR3 reads CASSLTDTQYF. The CDR3 DNA reads TGTGCCAGTAGCCTGACAGATACGCAGTATTTT.

This clone showed up just once. Germline and junction disagree at one end, which may indicate a read error. The J gene is TRBJ2-4, the V gene TRBV15; possibly TRBD1 or TRBD2 for D (5 bases each). This CDR3 is 13 amino acids long. Per germline, CDR1 LNHNV and CDR2 YYDKDF (reference sequence). The CDR3, as DNA: TGTGCCACCAGCAGAGACGATCGTGGGACGGCGCACTTC. It codes for CATSRDDRGTAHF.

Comments on this clone: The sample has other DNA sequences that encode this CDR3 too. The chain employs TRBV28 and TRBJ2-1; 10 bases map to TRBD2. CDR3 length: 13 amino acids. Germline CDR1 reads MDHEN; CDR2 reads SYDVKM. The J segment lost 6 bases and the V segment lost 6 bases, leaving 2 bases of the junction unmatched. Here the CDR3 reads CASRLAGVNEQFF. The CDR3 DNA reads TGTGCCAGCAGGCTAGCGGGGGTCAATGAGCAGTTCTTC.

The chain combines TRBV6-5 with TRBJ1-1; D may be TRBD1 (6 bases). The CDR3 totals 14 residues. Trimming shortened V by 6 bases and J by 5 bases, and 16 bases separated the two germline ends. Germline V gene sequence: CDR1 MNHEY, CDR2 SVGAGI. The CDR3 sequence: CASRQYRVETEAFF. In nucleotides, the CDR3 is TGTGCCAGCAGACAGTACAGGGTGGAAACTGAAGCTTTCTTT.

The chain joins TRBV7-8 to TRBJ1-4; TRBD1 aligns across 7 bases. CDR3 length: 14 amino acids. With 5 bases clipped from V and 8 bases from J, the junction kept 8 bases outside the gene matches. Germline values: CDR1 SGHVS, CDR2 FQNEAQ. The CDR3 sequence: CASSLTGDREKLFF. CDR3 nucleotide sequence: TGTGCCAGCAGCCTCACAGGGGACCGGGAAAAACTGTTTTTT.

The rearrangement links TRBV5-1 to TRBJ1-2; 9 bases are shared with TRBD1. Trimming removed 4 bases from V and 4 bases from J; junction bases left unmatched: 11. From germline, CDR1 is SGHRS and CDR2 YFSETQ. The length of the CDR3 is 16 residues. The chain's CDR3 is CASSPTLDRGSYGYTF. CDR3 coding DNA: TGCGCCAGCAGCCCAACTTTGGACAGGGGAAGCTATGGCTACACCTTC.